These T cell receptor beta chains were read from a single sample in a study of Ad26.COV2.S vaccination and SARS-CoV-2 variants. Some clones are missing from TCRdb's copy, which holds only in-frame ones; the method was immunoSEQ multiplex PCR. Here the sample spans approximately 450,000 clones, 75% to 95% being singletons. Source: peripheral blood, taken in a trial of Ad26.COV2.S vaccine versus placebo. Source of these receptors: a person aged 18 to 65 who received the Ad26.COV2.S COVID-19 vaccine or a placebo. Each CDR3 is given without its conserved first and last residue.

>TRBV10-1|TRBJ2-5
ASSEGVAGGKSEETQY
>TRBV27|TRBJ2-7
ASSYRGFGSYEQY
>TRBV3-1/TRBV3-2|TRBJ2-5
ASSQDMAGGRETQY
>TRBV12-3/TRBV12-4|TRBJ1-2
ASSLVLNYGYT
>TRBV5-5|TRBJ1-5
ASSKGQALVGNQPQH
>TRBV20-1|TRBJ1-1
SASLAQLNTEAF
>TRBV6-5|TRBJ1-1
ASSYSASGPYTEAF
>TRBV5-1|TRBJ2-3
ASRPTPGARPDTQY
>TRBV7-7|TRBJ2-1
ASSLLGTGTNEQF
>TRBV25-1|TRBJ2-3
ASSESQREETDTQY
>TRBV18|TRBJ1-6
ASSPLPIPAYDSPLH
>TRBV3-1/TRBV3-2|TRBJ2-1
ASSPWDRGPQNEQF
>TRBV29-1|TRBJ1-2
SVVATGGGYT
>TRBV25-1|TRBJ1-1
ASSEWDRDTEAF
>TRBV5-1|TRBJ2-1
ASSFLDNEQF
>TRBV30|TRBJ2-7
AWSVLSGAYEQY
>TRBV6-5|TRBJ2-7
ASSYRTGDPYEQY
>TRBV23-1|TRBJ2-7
ASSFSTRRPGGYEQY
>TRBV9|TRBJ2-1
ASSGMGSQSSYNEQF
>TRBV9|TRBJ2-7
ASSVGTGPGYEQY
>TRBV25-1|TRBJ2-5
ASSEWETQY
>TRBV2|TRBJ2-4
ASSESQREVKNIQY
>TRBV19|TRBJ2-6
ASSILGPTGRTGANVLT
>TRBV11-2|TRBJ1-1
ASSLLGNTEAF
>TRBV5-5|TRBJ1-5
ASKGDSPWLQH
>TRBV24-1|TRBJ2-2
ATSGTSHTGELF
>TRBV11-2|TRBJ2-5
ASSGRFFYQETQY
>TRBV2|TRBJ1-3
ATSITGQGNPGGPGNTIY
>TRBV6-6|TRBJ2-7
ASSTGPGEQY
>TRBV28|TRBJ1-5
ASSLNVVQPQH
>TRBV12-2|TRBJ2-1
ASRLVTSGRAYNEQF
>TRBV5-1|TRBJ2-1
ASSFDGIPNNEQF
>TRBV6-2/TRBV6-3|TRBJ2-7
ASSYSRGGGIKYEQY
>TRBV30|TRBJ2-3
AWGKLAGGADTQY
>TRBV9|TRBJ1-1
ASSVLGSDNTEAF
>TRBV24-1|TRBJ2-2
ATSPGTGYHGELF
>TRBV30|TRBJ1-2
AWSEGQEASGYT
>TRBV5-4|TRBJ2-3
ASSPTLDSTDTQY
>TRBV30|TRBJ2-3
AWSAKETDTQY
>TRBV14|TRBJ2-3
ASSLRAGPRGRRLTDTQY
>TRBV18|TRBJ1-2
ASSRGSGTGKEGYT
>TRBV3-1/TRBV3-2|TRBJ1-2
ASSQRGAGYT
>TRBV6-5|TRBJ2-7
ASSYVTSGSYEQY
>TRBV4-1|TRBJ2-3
ASSKLGPLATDTQY
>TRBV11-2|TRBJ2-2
ASSLDLAEYTGELF
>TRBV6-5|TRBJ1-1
ASSLTRETEAF
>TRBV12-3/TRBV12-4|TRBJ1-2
ASSGNYGYT
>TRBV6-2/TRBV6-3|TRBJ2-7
ASSFNDYEQY
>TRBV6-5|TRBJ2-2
ASSYIAGGPGELF
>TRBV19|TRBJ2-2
ASAGTSATGELF
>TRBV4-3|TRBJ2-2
ASGLDSLGAGELF
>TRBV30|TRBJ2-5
AWSKGRQPRGETQY
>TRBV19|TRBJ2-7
ASSIPRQGSSYEQY
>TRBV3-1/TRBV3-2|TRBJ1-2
ASSQASTGGAGGYT
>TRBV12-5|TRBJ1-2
ASGPGGLGYT